Presented here are 17 T cell receptor beta chains from one specimen sequenced in a study of cytomegalovirus exposure and HLA in healthy donors. Both 60 Vbeta primers and 13 Jbeta primers went into the PCR. The assay was immunoSEQ multiplex PCR, and TCRdb's table has in-frame clones only and misses some. Among about 100,000 clones listed, about three quarters were seen once. The specimen was PBMCs. All receptors come from a man in his forties or fifties in good health and CMV-seropositive.

The gene calls are TRBV9 and TRBJ2-2, with D possibly being TRBD2 (6 bases). Germline V gene data show CDR1 as SGDLS and CDR2 as YYNGEE. This CDR3 is 13 amino acids long. V was pared by 5 bases and J by 4 bases, with 9 bases between. CDR3 region: CASRVSGTGELFF. For the CDR3, the DNA is TGTGCCAGCAGGGTTAGCGGCACCGGGGAGCTGTTTTTT.

This clone appeared once. This sequence joins TRBV27 and TRBJ2-2, with 9 bases matching TRBD2. Germline assignment: CDR1 MNHEY and CDR2 SMNVEV (reference sequence). With V trimmed by 5 bases and J by 8 bases, 6 bases remained unmatched. This CDR3 region has 14 residues. As DNA, the CDR3 is TGTGCCAGCAGTCCGTTAGCGGGAGCAGGGGAGCTGTTTTTT. Its protein product is CASSPLAGAGELFF.

This rearrangement joins TRBV2 to TRBJ2-7, with a possible D match to TRBD1 (6 bases). The CDR3 is 12 amino acids. V lost 7 bases, J lost 6 bases, and 13 bases lay in between. Germline-derived CDR1 and CDR2 are SNHLY and FYNNEI. The CDR3 sequence: CASTEGRGEQYF. The CDR3 DNA reads as TGTGCCAGCACCGAAGGCAGGGGCGAGCAGTACTTC.

The gene calls are TRBV28 and TRBJ2-7; TRBD1 might be the D (6 bases). The ends were cut back, 8 bases at V and 5 bases at J, with 16 bases in the middle. This CDR3 spans 13 amino acids. Germline V lookup: CDR1 MDHEN, CDR2 SYDVKM. The DNA of the CDR3 is TGTGCCAGCGGGTCAGGGGAAAGGAACGAGCAGTACTTC. Protein product: CASGSGERNEQYF.

This clone appeared once. The rearrangement joins TRBV7-6 to TRBJ2-1; TRBD2 matches 12 bases. The CDR3 has 17 residues. Trimming took 2 bases from V and 7 from J; bases not matched to a gene: 9. CDR1 is SGHVS and CDR2 is FNYEAQ in the germline V gene. The CDR3 spells CASSLKTSGGSRNEQFF. The CDR3, as DNA: TGTGCCAGCAGCTTAAAAACTAGCGGGGGGTCTCGGAATGAGCAGTTCTTC.

The rearrangement links TRBV7-8 to TRBJ2-3; TRBD2 might be the D (5 bases). The V end lost 1 base, the J end lost 4 bases, and 9 bases lay between the germline ends. The CDR3 spans 14 residues. In germline, CDR1 is SGHVS, CDR2 FQNEAQ. For the CDR3, the DNA is TGTGCCAGCAGCTTAGATCTAGCAGCAGATACGCAGTATTTT. Protein sequence: CASSLDLAADTQYF. Supplemented by reference TRBV7-8 and TRBJ2-3, the full variable domain reads GAGVSQSPRYKVAKRGQDVALRCDPISGHVSLFWYQQALGQGPEFLTYFQNEAQLDKSGLPSDRFFAERPEGSVSTLKIQRTQQEDSAVYLCASSLDLAADTQYFGPGTRLTVL.

The rearrangement uses TRBV15 and TRBJ2-5, with 7 bases fitting TRBD1. The CDR3 totals 15 residues. The J segment lost 3 bases and the V segment lost 0 bases, leaving 4 bases of the junction unmatched. Germline V lookup: CDR1 LNHNV, CDR2 YYDKDF (reference sequence). CDR3 in DNA: TGTGCCACCAGCAGAGACAGGGGGACGAAAGAGACCCAGTACTTC. Residues: CATSRDRGTKETQYF.

This clone was observed a few times. The chain uses TRBV7-9 and TRBJ1-3; no clear D gene. This CDR3 region has 16 residues. Trimming removed 1 base at V and 0 bases at J, with 10 bases between. CDR1 is SEHNR and CDR2 is FQNEAQ in the germline V gene (reference sequence). CDR3 loop: CASSLVVVISGNTIYF. CDR3 in DNA: TGTGCCAGCAGCTTAGTAGTCGTGATCTCTGGAAACACCATATATTTT.

V gene TRBV21-1 combines with J gene TRBJ1-2; the table's D call, TRBD1, was not checked against the DNA. TRBV21-1 is assigned pseudogene status. CDR3 size: 15 residues. CDR3 sequence: CASSARTGEFYGYTF. The DNA for the CDR3 is TGTGCCAGCAGCGCTAGGACAGGGGAATTCTATGGCTACACCTTC.

The chain recombines TRBV2 with TRBJ1-4, with 7 nucleotides matching TRBD1. The CDR3 totals 14 residues. V was clipped by 6 bases and J by 7 bases; unmatched bases: 8. Germline loops: CDR1 SNHLY, CDR2 FYNNEI. The CDR3: CASRDRVGSEKLFF. The DNA of the CDR3 is TGTGCCAGCAGAGACAGGGTGGGAAGTGAAAAACTGTTTTTT.

This chain connects TRBV7-8 to TRBJ1-5; perhaps TRBD1 as D (5 bases). The germline gives CDR1 SGHVS, CDR2 FQNEAQ. V was pared by 7 bases and J by 3 bases, with 16 bases between. The CDR3 loop spans 15 amino acids. The CDR3, as DNA: TGTGCCAGCACCTTGGGGCGCAACCTCAATCAGCCCCAGCATTTT. This translates into CASTLGRNLNQPQHF.

This clone was observed a few times. The chain joins TRBV10-1 to TRBJ2-5; 7 positions agree with TRBD2. Trimming took 2 bases from V and 3 from J; bases not matched to a gene: 0. Germline V gives CDR1 WNHNN, CDR2 SYGVQD (reference sequence). The CDR3 runs 13 residues. The CDR3 region is CASSEGREETQYF. The CDR3 region has the DNA TGCGCCAGCAGTGAGGGGAGGGAAGAGACCCAGTACTTC.

V and J are TRBV14 and TRBJ2-2, with TRBD1 matching 7 bases. V lost 4 bases and J lost 4; bases outside the gene matches: 9. The CDR3 covers 16 residues. The germline V gene encodes CDR1 SGHDN and CDR2 FVKESK. The CDR3 region is CASSPLDRTFTGELFF. The CDR3 region has the DNA TGTGCCAGCAGCCCCCTGGACAGGACGTTCACCGGGGAGCTGTTTTTT.

The V call is TRBV7-9, the J call TRBJ1-6; D is ambiguous. V lost 5 bases and J 8 bases, leaving 16 bases between the germline ends. The CDR3 has 15 amino acids. Germline loops: CDR1 SEHNR, CDR2 FQNEAQ (reference sequence). DNA for the CDR3: TGTGCCAGCAGCCCTTATGCGGGGATCGATTCACCCCTCCACTTT. Its translation is CASSPYAGIDSPLHF.

The genes are TRBV2 and TRBJ1-5; weak D call: TRBD1 (6 bases). Per germline, CDR1 SNHLY and CDR2 FYNNEI. This CDR3 comprises 15 residues. With 5 bases removed from V and 2 bases from J, the gap between germline ends came to 13 bases. The CDR3 here is CASSPQGRGNQPQHF. The CDR3 bases are TGTGCCAGCAGTCCTCAGGGGCGGGGCAATCAGCCCCAGCATTTT.

The chain employs TRBV6-5 and TRBJ1-5; tentatively, D is TRBD1 (6 bases). CDR1 and CDR2 (germline): MNHEY, SVGAGI. The germline V and J ends were trimmed by 5 bases and 7 bases, with 15 bases remaining between them. This CDR3 is built from 14 residues. The CDR3 region is CASSPRGGRQPQHF. CDR3 in DNA: TGTGCCAGCAGTCCTAGGGGGGGCAGGCAGCCCCAGCATTTT.

The rearrangement links TRBV15 to TRBJ2-5; D is uncertain. The CDR3 loop spans 13 amino acids. CDR1 is LNHNV and CDR2 is YYDKDF in the germline V gene (reference sequence). Trimming stripped 0 bases from V and 2 bases from J, with 4 bases between. In DNA form, the CDR3 reads TGTGCCACCAGCAGAGACTTGCAAGAGACCCAGTACTTC. Its translation is CATSRDLQETQYF.